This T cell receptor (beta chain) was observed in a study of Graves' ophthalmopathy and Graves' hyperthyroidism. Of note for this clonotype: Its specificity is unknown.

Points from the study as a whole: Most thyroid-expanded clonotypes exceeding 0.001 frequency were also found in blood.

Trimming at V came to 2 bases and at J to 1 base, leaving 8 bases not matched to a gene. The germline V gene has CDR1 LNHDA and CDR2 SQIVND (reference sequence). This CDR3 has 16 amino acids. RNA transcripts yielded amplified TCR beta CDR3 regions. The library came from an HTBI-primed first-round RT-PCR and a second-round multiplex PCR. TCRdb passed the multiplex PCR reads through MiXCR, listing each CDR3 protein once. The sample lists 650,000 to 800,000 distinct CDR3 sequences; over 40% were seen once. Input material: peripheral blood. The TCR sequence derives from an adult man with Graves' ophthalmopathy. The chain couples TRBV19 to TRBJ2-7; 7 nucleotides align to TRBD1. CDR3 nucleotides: TGTGCCAGTAGTATAACTCGGGCAGGGGGTTCCTACGAGCAGTACTTC. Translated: CASSITRAGGSYEQYF.